A single sample gave rise to the 18 T cell receptor beta chains below, sequenced in a study of regulatory T cells in long-lasting Graves disease (dated by TCRdb to the early 2020s). Library preparation employed multiplex PCR. Sequencing used an Illumina HiSeq 4000. TCR beta libraries were built with iRepertoire HTBI primers and Arm-PCR amplification of CDR3 regions. TCRdb trimmed public reads at Q25 via fastp, called clones via MiXCR and kept in-frame beta chains. Rows matching on CDR3 protein sequence are summarized as one entry with the most common DNA and genes. This sample comprises around 460,000 distinct CDR3 sequences, 22% of them detected only once. 13% of the sample is taken by the ten largest. The intended sense of this specimen's time point label: persistent/refractory GD, antithyroid drugs over 5 years with positive TRAb. For both TCR sequencing and RNA sequencing, RNA was extracted from PBMCs using TRIzol.

Sequencing was performed on peripheral blood mononuclear cells (PBMCs), taken when the disease was refractory, from a patient treated with antithyroid drugs. Receptors originate from a female donor with Graves disease.

V and J are TRBV2 and TRBJ2-1, with D unresolved. CDR3 size: 16 residues. CDR1 and CDR2 (germline): SNHLY, FYNNEI. V was trimmed by 0 bases and J by 4 bases, leaving 13 bases between them. CDR3 in amino acids: CASSEAPLGQYNEQFF. In nucleotides, the CDR3 is TGTGCCAGCAGTGAAGCTCCCCTAGGGCAGTACAATGAGCAGTTCTTC.

In its sample, this clonotype was seen many times. This chain uses TRBV12-3 or TRBV12-4 with TRBJ2-7; TRBD2 aligns across 8 bases. CDR3 size: 16 residues. With 4 bases clipped from V and 2 bases from J, the junction kept 10 bases outside the gene matches. This CDR3 reads CASSSPGGEKPYEQYF. CDR3 bases: TGTGCCAGCAGTTCACCGGGAGGGGAAAAACCCTACGAGCAGTACTTC.

The chain joins TRBV5-1 to TRBJ2-7, with a tentative D call TRBD2 (5 bases). The CDR3 has 14 amino acids. With 4 bases removed from V and 4 bases from J, the gap between germline ends came to 15 bases. Germline CDR1 reads SGHRS; CDR2 reads YFSETQ. The CDR3 nucleotides read TGCGCCAGCAGCACGAACGGGGTGCAATACGAGCAGTACTTC. Translating it yields CASSTNGVQYEQYF.

This clonotype was seen repeatedly, ten times or more. The genes are TRBV12-3 or TRBV12-4 and TRBJ1-4; TRBD1 might be the D (5 bases). The CDR3 sequence is 15 residues long. The V and J ends lost 7 bases and 5 bases respectively, with 17 bases between them. The CDR3 coding sequence is TGTGCCAGCAACCTCCCTGGGACCGCGAATGAAAAACTGTTTTTT. Translation gives CASNLPGTANEKLFF.

This clonotype showed up many times. The chain uses TRBV6-1 and TRBJ1-5; 7 nucleotides line up with TRBD1. Germline trimming cut 7 bases from V and 5 bases from J; bases unmatched to any gene: 8. The CDR3 sequence is 14 residues long. Germline V gene lookup returns CDR1 MNHNS and CDR2 SASEGT. CDR3 nucleotides: TGTGCCAGCACTCGGGGAGGGGGCGATCAGCCCCAGCATTTT. The encoded protein is CASTRGGGDQPQHF.

CDR3 sequence: CASTDLAFSGRAQGAYGYTF. In DNA, the CDR3 is TGTGCCAGCACCGACCTTGCCTTCAGTGGGAGGGCCCAGGGTGCCTATGGCTACACCTTC. This chain links TRBV6-1 with TRBJ1-2; a possible D gene is TRBD1 (5 bases). Germline assignment: CDR1 MNHNS and CDR2 SASEGT. This CDR3 spans 20 amino acids. The ends were cut back, 7 bases at V and 4 bases at J, with 34 bases in the middle.

V gene TRBV19 combines with J gene TRBJ1-2, with D possibly matching TRBD1 (5 bases). The CDR3 has 14 residues. Germline CDR1 and CDR2: LNHDA and SQIVND (reference sequence). Trimming cost V 3 bases and J 2 bases, with 10 bases left between them. CDR3 sequence (DNA): TGTGCCAGTAGTATCGACAGCCAAAACTATGGCTACACCTTC. Residues: CASSIDSQNYGYTF.

This clonotype was counted many times. The V gene is TRBV7-2, the J gene TRBJ1-1; D is unclear. V lost 5 bases and J lost 1, with 8 bases in between. Germline CDR1 SGHTA, CDR2 FQGNSA. This CDR3 region has 13 residues. In DNA, the CDR3 is TGTGCCAGCAGCATCAGTGGGAACACTGAAGCTTTCTTT. Protein product: CASSISGNTEAFF. Based on the CDR3 plus reference TRBV7-2 and TRBJ1-1, the full variable domain is GAGVSQSPSNKVTEKGKDVELRCDPISGHTALYWYRQSLGQGLEFLIYFQGNSAPDKSGLPSDRFSAERTGGSVSTLTIQRTQQEDSAVYLCASSISGNTEAFFGQGTRLTVV.

Here the CDR3 reads CASSQEGQGQETQYF. CDR3 nucleotide sequence: TGTGCCAGCAGCCAAGAAGGCCAGGGACAAGAGACCCAGTACTTC. This chain links TRBV4-2 with TRBJ2-5, with D possibly being TRBD1 (5 bases). The germline V gene encodes CDR1 LGHNA and CDR2 YNFKEQ. This CDR3 contains 15 residues. V was shortened by 0 bases and J by 2 bases, with 10 bases between the two germline ends.

This chain uses TRBV6-2 or TRBV6-3 with TRBJ1-5, with TRBD1 identical over 8 bases. V lost 4 bases to trimming and J lost 0 bases; unmatched junction nucleotides: 5. The CDR3 is 16 residues long. Germline CDR1 and CDR2: MNHEY and SVGEGT. The CDR3 here is CASSFGQGGSNQPQHF. The CDR3 DNA follows: TGTGCCAGCAGTTTCGGACAGGGAGGTAGCAATCAGCCCCAGCATTTT.

This clonotype was counted ten times or more. The chain employs TRBV20-1 and TRBJ1-4; 8 nucleotides line up with TRBD1. The CDR3 contains 14 residues. Trimming at V came to 6 bases and at J to 3 bases, leaving 6 bases not matched to a gene. Germline lookup yields CDR1 DFQATT and CDR2 SNEGSKA (reference sequence). CDR3 residues: CSATQGAPNEKLFF. The DNA of the CDR3 is TGCAGTGCAACTCAGGGGGCGCCTAATGAAAAACTGTTTTTT.

This clonotype was seen at least ten times. The genes are TRBV28 and TRBJ1-1; D is ambiguous. The CDR3 length is 17 residues. Germline V CDR1 and CDR2: MDHEN, SYDVKM. Trimming pared 5 bases from V and 1 base from J, leaving 20 bases between. In DNA, the CDR3 is TGTGCCAGCAGTCCTCCCCGAACATCACCGGGGAACACTGAAGCTTTCTTT. This gives the protein CASSPPRTSPGNTEAFF.

As to this clonotype: A much larger clonotype is one base distant, so this may be a read error. V usage is TRBV12-3 or TRBV12-4 and J usage is TRBJ1-6; D remains ambiguous. CDR3 length: 14 residues. The DNA for the CDR3 is TGTGCCAGCAGTTCCGGTGCCGACAAATCACCCATCCACTTT. It encodes CASSSGADKSPIHF.

The chain joins TRBV7-2 to TRBJ2-3, with 11 bases matching TRBD2. V lost 5 bases and J lost 4; bases outside the gene matches: 8. CDR1 SGHTA and CDR2 FQGNSA come from the germline V gene. This CDR3 has 16 residues. The CDR3 is CASSQGTSGSADTQYF. The CDR3 DNA sequence: TGTGCCAGCAGCCAAGGGACTAGCGGCAGTGCAGATACGCAGTATTTT. Together with reference TRBV7-2 and TRBJ2-3, the CDR3 gives the full variable domain: GAGVSQSPSNKVTEKGKDVELRCDPISGHTALYWYRQSLGQGLEFLIYFQGNSAPDKSGLPSDRFSAERTGGSVSTLTIQRTQQEDSAVYLCASSQGTSGSADTQYFGPGTRLTVL.

Only a few counts were recorded for this clonotype. The chain uses TRBV29-1 and TRBJ1-1; possible D gene TRBD1, 5 bases. The length of the CDR3 is 14 residues. V dropped 8 bases and J dropped 5 bases, with 21 bases sitting between them. Germline loops: CDR1 SQVTM, CDR2 ANQGSEA. The CDR3: CSSLGGPSGTEAFF. The CDR3 bases are TGCAGCTCCCTTGGCGGCCCTTCAGGGACTGAAGCTTTCTTT.

This clonotype was seen ten or more times. This rearrangement joins TRBV7-2 to TRBJ2-7; TRBD1 agrees at 11 bases. The V gene's germline CDR1 is SGHTA and CDR2 FQGNSA. CDR3 size: 14 residues. V shed 5 bases and J 4 bases; nucleotides not matched to a gene: 4. CDR3 coding DNA: TGTGCCAGCAGCAGGGACAGGGGGAAATACGAGCAGTACTTC. Residues: CASSRDRGKYEQYF.

V is TRBV3-2 and J is TRBJ2-5; TRBD2 was called by the table and not checked on the DNA. TRBV3-2 is a documented pseudogene. The CDR3 extends over 15 amino acids. In nucleotides, the CDR3 is TGTGCCAGCAGCCCGGGACTAGCGGGGGACGAGACCCAGTGCTTC. Its translation: CASSPGLAGDETQCF.

This clonotype showed up just a few times. CDR3 protein: CASSQGLGQVSYEQYF. The CDR3 nucleotides are TGTGCCAGCAGCCAAGGACTGGGACAGGTATCCTACGAGCAGTACTTC. The J gene is TRBJ2-7, the V gene TRBV3-1; 8 bases are a match to TRBD1. CDR3 size: 16 residues. Germline-derived CDR1 and CDR2 are LGHDT and YNNKEL (reference sequence). The J segment lost 1 base and the V segment lost 1 base, leaving 6 bases of the junction unmatched.